Here is one T cell receptor beta chain with its context. Its antigen is not known. This entry comes from a study of T cell responses to AZD1222 COVID-19 vaccine. Study conclusions and caveats: Only six individuals given AZD1222 were seropositive at baseline. Clonal diversity may have been underestimated, and the donors were mostly white British, with more females than males.

Data came from immunoSEQ multiplex PCR; TCRdb stores just in-frame clones and leaves some out. The sample has some 140,000 clones; 80% to 90% are singletons. The V end was cut by 5 bases, the J end by 1 base, with 10 bases between. This CDR3 comprises 14 residues. Per the germline V gene, CDR1 is SNHLY and CDR2 is FYNNEI. The genes are TRBV2 and TRBJ2-3; D perhaps matches TRBD2 (5 bases). This sequence was found in an adult who received the AZD1222 COVID-19 vaccine. The source was peripheral blood, collected 28 days after the second AZD1222 dose. CDR3 protein: CASSRVGGTDTQYF. DNA for the CDR3: TGTGCCAGCAGTCGGGTCGGGGGCACAGATACGCAGTATTTT.